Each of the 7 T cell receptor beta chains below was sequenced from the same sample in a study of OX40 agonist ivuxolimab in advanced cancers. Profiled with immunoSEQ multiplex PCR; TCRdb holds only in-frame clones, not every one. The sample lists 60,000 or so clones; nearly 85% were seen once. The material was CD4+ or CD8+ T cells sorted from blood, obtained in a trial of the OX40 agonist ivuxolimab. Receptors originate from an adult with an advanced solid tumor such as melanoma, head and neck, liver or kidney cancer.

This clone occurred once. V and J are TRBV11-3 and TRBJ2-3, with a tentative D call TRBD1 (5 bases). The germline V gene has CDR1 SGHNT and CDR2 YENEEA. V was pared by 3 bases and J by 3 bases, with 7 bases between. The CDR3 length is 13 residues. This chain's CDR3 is CASSFQGTDTQYF. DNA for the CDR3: TGTGCCAGCAGCTTTCAGGGAACAGATACGCAGTATTTT.

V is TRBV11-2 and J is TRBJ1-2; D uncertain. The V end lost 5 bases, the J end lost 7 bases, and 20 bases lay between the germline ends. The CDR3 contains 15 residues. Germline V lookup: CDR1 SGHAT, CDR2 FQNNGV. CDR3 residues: CASSPDIMGARGYTF. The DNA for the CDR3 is TGTGCCAGCAGCCCCGACATCATGGGTGCCCGTGGCTACACCTTC.

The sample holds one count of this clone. CDR3 coding DNA: TGTGCCAGCAGCCGTCCGCCGGGACTAGGCTCCTACAATGAGCAGTTCTTC. This translates into CASSRPPGLGSYNEQFF. V usage is TRBV9 and J usage is TRBJ2-1; 8 bases fit TRBD2. With V trimmed by 4 bases and J by 0 bases, 9 bases remained unmatched. Germline V CDR1 and CDR2: SGDLS, YYNGEE. CDR3 length equals 17 residues.

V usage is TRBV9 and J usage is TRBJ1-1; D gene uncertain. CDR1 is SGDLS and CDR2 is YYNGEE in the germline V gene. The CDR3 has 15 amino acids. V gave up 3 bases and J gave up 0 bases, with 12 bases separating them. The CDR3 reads CASSAPEGMNTEAFF. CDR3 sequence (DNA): TGTGCCAGCAGCGCGCCGGAGGGTATGAACACTGAAGCTTTCTTT.

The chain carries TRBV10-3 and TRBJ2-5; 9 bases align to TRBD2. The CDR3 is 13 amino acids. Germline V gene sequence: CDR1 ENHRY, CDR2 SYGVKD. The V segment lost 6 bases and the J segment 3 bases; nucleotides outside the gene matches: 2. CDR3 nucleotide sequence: TGTGCCATCAGAGGCGGGGGGGAAGAGACCCAGTACTTC. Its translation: CAIRGGGEETQYF.

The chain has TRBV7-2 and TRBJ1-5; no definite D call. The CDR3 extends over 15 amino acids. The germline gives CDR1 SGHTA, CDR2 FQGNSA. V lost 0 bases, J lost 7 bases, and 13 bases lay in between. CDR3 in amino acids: CASSLAFGVSQPQHF. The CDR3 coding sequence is TGTGCCAGCAGCTTAGCGTTCGGGGTCAGCCAGCCCCAGCATTTT.

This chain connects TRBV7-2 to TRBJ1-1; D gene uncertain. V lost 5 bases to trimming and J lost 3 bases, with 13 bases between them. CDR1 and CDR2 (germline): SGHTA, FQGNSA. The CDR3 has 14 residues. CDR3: CASSRQPRDTEAFF. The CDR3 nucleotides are TGTGCCAGCAGCCGTCAGCCCCGAGACACTGAAGCTTTCTTT. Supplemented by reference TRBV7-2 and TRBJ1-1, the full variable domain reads GAGVSQSPSNKVTEKGKDVELRCDPISGHTALYWYRQSLGQGLEFLIYFQGNSAPDKSGLPSDRFSAERTGGSVSTLTIQRTQQEDSAVYLCASSRQPRDTEAFFGQGTRLTVV.